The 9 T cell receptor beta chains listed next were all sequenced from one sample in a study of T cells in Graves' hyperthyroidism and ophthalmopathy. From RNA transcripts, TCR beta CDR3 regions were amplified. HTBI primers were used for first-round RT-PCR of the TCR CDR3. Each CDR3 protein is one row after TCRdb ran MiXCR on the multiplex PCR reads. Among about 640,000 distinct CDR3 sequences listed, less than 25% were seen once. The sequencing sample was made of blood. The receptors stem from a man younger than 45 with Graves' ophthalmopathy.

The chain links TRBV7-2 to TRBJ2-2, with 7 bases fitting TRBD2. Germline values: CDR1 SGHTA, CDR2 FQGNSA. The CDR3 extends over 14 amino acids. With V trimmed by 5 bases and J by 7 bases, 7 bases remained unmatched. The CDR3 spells CASSPGLVVGELFF. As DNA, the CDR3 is TGTGCCAGCAGCCCAGGACTAGTGGTCGGGGAGCTGTTTTTT.

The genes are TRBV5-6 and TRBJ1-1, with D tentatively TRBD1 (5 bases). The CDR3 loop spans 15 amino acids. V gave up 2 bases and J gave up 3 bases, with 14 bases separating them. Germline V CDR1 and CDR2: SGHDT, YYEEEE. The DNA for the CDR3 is TGTGCCAGCAGCTTATCTGGGTTGGGGGACACTGAAGCTTTCTTT. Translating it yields CASSLSGLGDTEAFF.

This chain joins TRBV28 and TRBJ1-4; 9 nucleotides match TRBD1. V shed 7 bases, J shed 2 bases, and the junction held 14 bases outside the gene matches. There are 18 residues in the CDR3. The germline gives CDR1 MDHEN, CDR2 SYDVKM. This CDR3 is CASTDFKDRGRTNEKLFF. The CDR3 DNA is TGTGCCAGCACCGACTTTAAGGACAGGGGACGCACTAATGAAAAACTGTTTTTT.

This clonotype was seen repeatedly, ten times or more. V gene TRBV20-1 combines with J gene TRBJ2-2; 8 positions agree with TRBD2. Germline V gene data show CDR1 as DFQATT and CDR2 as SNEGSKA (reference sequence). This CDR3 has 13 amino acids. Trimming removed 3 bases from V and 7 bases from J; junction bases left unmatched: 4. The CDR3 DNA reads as TGCAGTGCTAGGACTAGCGCGCGCGGGGAGCTGTTTTTT. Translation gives CSARTSARGELFF.

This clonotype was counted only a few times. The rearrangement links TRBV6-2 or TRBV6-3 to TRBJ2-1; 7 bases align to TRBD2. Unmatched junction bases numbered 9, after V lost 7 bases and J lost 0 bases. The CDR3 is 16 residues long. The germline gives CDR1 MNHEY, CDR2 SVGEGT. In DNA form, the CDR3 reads TGTGCCAGCACAAGTAGAGGCGGGAGCTCCTACAATGAGCAGTTCTTC. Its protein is CASTSRGGSSYNEQFF.

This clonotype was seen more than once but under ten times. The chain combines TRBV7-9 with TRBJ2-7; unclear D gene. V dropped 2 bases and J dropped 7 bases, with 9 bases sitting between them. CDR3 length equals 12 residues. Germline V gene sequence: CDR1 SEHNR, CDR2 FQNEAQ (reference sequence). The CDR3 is CASSLLGLEQYF. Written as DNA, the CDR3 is TGTGCCAGCAGCTTACTCGGCCTTGAGCAGTACTTC.

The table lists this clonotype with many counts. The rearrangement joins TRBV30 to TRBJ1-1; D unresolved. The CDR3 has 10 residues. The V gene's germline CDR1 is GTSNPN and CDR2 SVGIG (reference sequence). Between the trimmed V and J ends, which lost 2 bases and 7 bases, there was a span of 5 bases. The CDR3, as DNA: TGTGCCTGGAGTTCAAATGAAGCTTTCTTT. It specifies CAWSSNEAFF.

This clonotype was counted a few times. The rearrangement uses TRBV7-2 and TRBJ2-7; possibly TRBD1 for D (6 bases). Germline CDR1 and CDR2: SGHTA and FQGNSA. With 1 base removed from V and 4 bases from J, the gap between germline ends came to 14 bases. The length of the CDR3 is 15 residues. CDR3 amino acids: CASSLGSGTPYEQYF. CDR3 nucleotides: TGTGCCAGCAGCTTAGGGTCCGGGACACCGTACGAGCAGTACTTC.

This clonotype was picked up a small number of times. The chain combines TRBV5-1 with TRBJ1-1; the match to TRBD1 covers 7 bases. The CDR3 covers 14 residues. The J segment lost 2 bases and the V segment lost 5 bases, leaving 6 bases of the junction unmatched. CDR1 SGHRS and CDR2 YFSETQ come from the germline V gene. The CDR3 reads CASRGTVDNTEAFF. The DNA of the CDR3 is TGCGCCAGCAGAGGGACAGTAGATAACACTGAAGCTTTCTTT.